This TCR beta chain was retrieved from a study of T cell clones after liver transplantation. Background on the study: Blood was drawn pre-transplant, before withdrawal, and after full or failed withdrawal.

Germline V gene data show CDR1 as MNHNS and CDR2 as SASEGT. Trimming removed 2 bases at V and 9 bases at J, with 5 bases between. This CDR3 has 12 amino acids. Produced via immunoSEQ multiplex PCR; TCRdb's table is partial and in-frame only. The table has more than 7,500 clones, 70% to 80% seen once. The receptor was derived from a human patient who received a liver transplant. Some T cells may be transferred from the graft donor. The material sequenced was CD8+ T cells from blood, taken at the 22-month timepoint. This chain uses TRBV6-1 with TRBJ1-6; D call uncertain. In nucleotides, the CDR3 is TGTGCCAGCAGTGAACAAACTTCACCCCTCCACTTT. Protein sequence: CASSEQTSPLHF.